The 25 T cell receptor beta chains below come from one sample, sequenced in a study of T cells in localized non-small cell lung cancer. Assay: immunoSEQ multiplex PCR; the TCRdb copy retains only in-frame clones and omits some. The sample lists more than 20,000 clones; about 84% were seen once. Sample: PBMCs, taken before any cancer treatment. The receptors were sampled from a woman aged 40-69 years with stage II squamous cell lung carcinoma.

CDR3 sequence reads: CATRGVNTGELFF. The CDR3 region has the DNA TGTGCTACCAGGGGAGTCAACACCGGGGAGCTGTTTTTT. The V gene is TRBV6-1, the J gene TRBJ2-2; maybe TRBD1 (6 bases). Germline lookup yields CDR1 MNHNS and CDR2 SASEGT. The CDR3 extends over 13 amino acids.

This clone was seen only a few times. The chain recombines TRBV28 with TRBJ2-7; TRBD2 aligns across 7 bases. The CDR3 consists of 16 residues. The trim removed 3 bases at V and 2 bases at J, leaving 10 bases unmatched. CDR1 is MDHEN, CDR2 SYDVKM, per germline. The CDR3 DNA reads as TGTGCCAGCAGTTTCCCAGCGTGGAGCGGGACCTACGAGCAGTACTTC. As protein: CASSFPAWSGTYEQYF.

V usage is TRBV9 and J usage is TRBJ1-5, with a tentative D call TRBD1 (5 bases). V was shortened by 4 bases and J by 3 bases, with 11 bases between the two germline ends. This CDR3 spans 14 amino acids. From germline, CDR1 is SGDLS and CDR2 YYNGEE. In DNA, the CDR3 is TGTGCCAGCAGCCCGGGACGGGCCAATCAGCCCCAGCATTTT. It yields the protein CASSPGRANQPQHF.

This rearrangement joins TRBV28 to TRBJ1-2; D is unresolved. The germline V gene has CDR1 MDHEN and CDR2 SYDVKM. The CDR3 is made up of 12 amino acids. V shed 6 bases and J shed 8 bases, with 13 bases lying between them. The chain's CDR3 is CASSRLRGGYTF. The DNA for the CDR3 is TGTGCCAGCAGCCGCTTACGCGGAGGCTACACCTTC.

This chain joins TRBV5-1 and TRBJ2-2; D may be TRBD2 (6 bases). There are 15 residues in the CDR3. The germline CDR1 and CDR2 sequences are SGHRS and YFSETQ. The germline V and J ends were trimmed by 2 bases and 0 bases, with 8 bases remaining between them. The chain's CDR3 is CASSLWRANTGELFF. The CDR3 DNA follows: TGCGCCAGCAGCTTATGGAGGGCGAACACCGGGGAGCTGTTTTTT.

The rearrangement uses TRBV27 and TRBJ2-3, with TRBD2 matching 8 bases. Germline V gene lookup returns CDR1 MNHEY and CDR2 SMNVEV (reference sequence). The CDR3 totals 15 residues. The trim removed 0 bases at V and 6 bases at J, leaving 5 bases unmatched. This CDR3 reads CASSLSGTSGDTQYF. The CDR3 region has the DNA TGTGCCAGCAGTTTATCCGGGACTAGTGGGGATACGCAGTATTTT.

CDR3 sequence reads: CASSPRSSYGYTF. The CDR3, as DNA: TGTGCCAGCAGCCCCAGGAGCTCCTATGGCTACACCTTC. The chain uses TRBV6-6 and TRBJ1-2; D remains unclear. Trimming shortened V by 6 bases and J by 4 bases, and 12 bases separated the two germline ends. CDR3 size: 13 residues. The V gene's germline CDR1 is MNHNY and CDR2 SVGAGI (reference sequence).

The sample holds a few counts of this clone. The genes are TRBV18 and TRBJ2-7; maybe TRBD2 (6 bases). Germline V lookup: CDR1 KGHSH, CDR2 LQKENI. The CDR3 is made up of 13 amino acids. Trimming took 6 bases from V and 4 from J, leaving 13 bases between them. The CDR3 sequence: CASSPGGSYEQYF. Written as DNA, the CDR3 is TGTGCCAGCTCCCCCGGGGGAAGTTACGAGCAGTACTTC.

The CDR3, as DNA: TGTGCCAGCAGACCCCCGGGACAGGGTTCCTACGAGCAGTACTTC. The encoded protein is CASRPPGQGSYEQYF. The genes are TRBV6-5 and TRBJ2-7; 9 bases align to TRBD1. The germline V gene encodes CDR1 MNHEY and CDR2 SVGAGI. This CDR3 is built from 15 residues. The J segment lost 1 base and the V segment lost 6 bases, leaving 7 bases of the junction unmatched.

The gene calls are TRBV7-2 and TRBJ2-2, with D perhaps matching TRBD2 (6 bases). V was pared by 5 bases and J by 0 bases, with 7 bases between. CDR1 and CDR2 from the germline V gene are SGHTA and FQGNSA. CDR3 length: 14 amino acids. The CDR3 region has the DNA TGTGCCAGCAGCCGGGGGACGAACACCGGGGAGCTGTTTTTT. This sequence encodes CASSRGTNTGELFF.

The chain has TRBV6-5 and TRBJ1-1; 8 bases align to TRBD1. The V gene end was trimmed by 7 bases and the J gene end by 6 bases; junction bases not matched to a gene: 4. CDR3 length: 12 amino acids. Germline values: CDR1 MNHEY, CDR2 SVGAGI. The DNA for the CDR3 is TGTGCCAGCACGTCACAGGGGGCTGAAGCTTTCTTT. Its translation is CASTSQGAEAFF.

The rearrangement joins TRBV6-5 to TRBJ2-2; D is unresolved. Germline V gene sequence: CDR1 MNHEY, CDR2 SVGAGI. Trimming cost V 8 bases and J 6 bases, with 13 bases left between them. The CDR3 runs to 13 residues. In nucleotides, the CDR3 is TGTGCCAGCGAAGGAGCCGCCGCCGGGGAGCTGTTTTTT. Protein: CASEGAAAGELFF.

The chain has TRBV5-1 and TRBJ1-3; D is perhaps TRBD1 (6 bases). Germline V CDR1 and CDR2: SGHRS, YFSETQ. Trimming left V 0 bases short and J 2 bases short, with 9 bases between. This CDR3 contains 15 residues. CDR3 loop: CASSLGDITGNTIYF. The CDR3 coding sequence is TGCGCCAGCAGCTTGGGGGACATTACTGGAAACACCATATATTTT.

CDR3 loop: CASSLGAPSYEQYF. As DNA, the CDR3 is TGTGCCAGCAGTTTAGGCGCGCCGTCCTACGAGCAGTACTTC. The rearrangement links TRBV28 to TRBJ2-7; D is undetermined. Per the germline V gene, CDR1 is MDHEN and CDR2 is SYDVKM. This CDR3 contains 14 residues. Deletions cut 2 bases from V and 1 base from J, with 9 bases between. Variable domain in full (rest from reference TRBV28 and TRBJ2-7): DVKVTQSSRYLVKRTGEKVFLECVQDMDHENMFWYRQDPGLGLRLIYFSYDVKMKEKGDIPEGYSVSREKKERFSLILESASTNQTSMYLCASSLGAPSYEQYFGPGTRLTVT.

The gene calls are TRBV7-9 and TRBJ1-1, with 7 bases identical to TRBD1. The V gene's germline CDR1 is SEHNR and CDR2 FQNEAQ (reference sequence). The CDR3 sequence is 14 residues long. The J segment lost 5 bases and the V segment lost 4 bases, leaving 7 bases of the junction unmatched. CDR3 residues: CASSSYTGETEAFF. The CDR3 DNA follows: TGTGCCAGCAGCTCATACACAGGGGAGACTGAAGCTTTCTTT.

V usage is TRBV10-2 and J usage is TRBJ2-2; a possible D gene is TRBD2 (6 bases). The CDR3 is 13 residues long. From germline, CDR1 is WSHSY and CDR2 SAAADI. Trimming left V 2 bases short and J 7 bases short, with 8 bases between. CDR3 DNA: TGCGCCAGCAGTGAGCGGGAGCACGGGGAGCTGTTTTTT. Translating gives CASSEREHGELFF.

The CDR3: CATSGTHPYEQYF. The CDR3 DNA sequence: TGTGCCACCTCCGGGACGCACCCCTACGAGCAGTACTTC. The chain uses TRBV6-6 and TRBJ2-7; possibly TRBD1 or TRBD2 for D (5 bases each). Trimming pared 10 bases from V and 2 bases from J, leaving 15 bases between. Germline lookup yields CDR1 MNHNY and CDR2 SVGAGI (reference sequence). The CDR3 contains 13 residues.

The chain joins TRBV19 to TRBJ2-4, with 9 bases fitting TRBD1. With V trimmed by 3 bases and J by 1 base, 4 bases remained unmatched. The germline gives CDR1 LNHDA, CDR2 SQIVND (reference sequence). The CDR3 length is 16 residues. CDR3 in DNA: TGTGCCAGTAGTATGCGGGACAGGGTGGCCAAAAACATTCAGTACTTC. Amino acid sequence: CASSMRDRVAKNIQYF.

CDR3 protein: CASSWRGDVVYEQYF. The CDR3 DNA is TGCGCCAGCAGCTGGAGGGGGGATGTGGTCTACGAGCAGTACTTC. The chain joins TRBV5-1 to TRBJ2-7; D tentatively fits TRBD1 or TRBD2 (6 bases each). The CDR3 contains 15 residues. Germline CDR1 is SGHRS and CDR2 is YFSETQ. Trimming stripped 3 bases from V and 3 bases from J, with 16 bases between.

The V call is TRBV10-3, the J call TRBJ1-2, with TRBD1 matching over 7 bases. This CDR3 is built from 14 residues. Germline CDR1 ENHRY, CDR2 SYGVKD. Trimming took 3 bases from V and 8 from J; bases not matched to a gene: 9. The CDR3 region has the DNA TGTGCCATCAGTGACGGCAGGGGGAAAAGGGGCTACACCTTC. Encoded protein: CAISDGRGKRGYTF.

The gene calls are TRBV4-3 and TRBJ1-1; tentatively, D is TRBD1 (6 bases). Germline lookup yields CDR1 LGHNA and CDR2 YSLEER. The CDR3 runs 14 residues. The germline V and J ends were trimmed by 5 bases and 1 base, with 11 bases remaining between them. The CDR3, as DNA: TGCGCCAGCAGCTCGGGACAACGGAACACTGAAGCTTTCTTT. Its translation is CASSSGQRNTEAFF.

V gene TRBV6-6 combines with J gene TRBJ1-5; 8 bases match TRBD1. Germline V gene sequence: CDR1 MNHNY, CDR2 SVGAGI (reference sequence). The CDR3 extends over 16 amino acids. V gave up 8 bases and J gave up 0 bases; unmatched junction bases: 9. CDR3 sequence (DNA): TGTGCCAGCGGGGGACAGGACTATAATAGCAATCAGCCCCAGCATTTT. Protein sequence: CASGGQDYNSNQPQHF.

This chain connects TRBV7-3 to TRBJ1-1, with 7 bases aligning to TRBD1. This CDR3 region has 16 residues. Trimming at V came to 5 bases and at J to 2 bases, leaving 11 bases not matched to a gene. The germline CDR1 and CDR2 sequences are SGHTA and FQGTGA. The CDR3 region is CASSPSGTVLNTEAFF. CDR3 sequence (DNA): TGTGCCAGCAGCCCCAGCGGGACAGTATTAAACACTGAAGCTTTCTTT. The full variable domain, rest sourced from reference TRBV7-3 and TRBJ1-1, is GAGVSQTPSNKVTEKGKYVELRCDPISGHTALYWYRQSLGQGPEFLIYFQGTGAADDSGLPNDRFFAVRPEGSVSTLKIQRTERGDSAVYLCASSPSGTVLNTEAFFGQGTRLTVV.

This clone is a singleton in its sample. The chain has TRBV10-3 and TRBJ1-5; D not certain. CDR1 and CDR2 (germline): ENHRY, SYGVKD. This CDR3 region has 14 residues. Between the trimmed V and J ends, which lost 3 bases and 2 bases, there was a span of 8 bases. The chain's CDR3 is CAISEGSGNQPQHF. In DNA, the CDR3 is TGTGCCATCAGTGAAGGGTCCGGCAATCAGCCCCAGCATTTT.

V and J are TRBV7-8 and TRBJ2-1, with D maybe TRBD2 (6 bases). The V end was cut by 2 bases, the J end by 5 bases, with 16 bases between. This CDR3 is built from 16 residues. Germline CDR1 and CDR2: SGHVS and FQNEAQ. The chain's CDR3 is CASSLLGGTGNNEQFF. As DNA, the CDR3 is TGTGCCAGCAGCTTACTTGGCGGGACGGGTAACAATGAGCAGTTCTTC.